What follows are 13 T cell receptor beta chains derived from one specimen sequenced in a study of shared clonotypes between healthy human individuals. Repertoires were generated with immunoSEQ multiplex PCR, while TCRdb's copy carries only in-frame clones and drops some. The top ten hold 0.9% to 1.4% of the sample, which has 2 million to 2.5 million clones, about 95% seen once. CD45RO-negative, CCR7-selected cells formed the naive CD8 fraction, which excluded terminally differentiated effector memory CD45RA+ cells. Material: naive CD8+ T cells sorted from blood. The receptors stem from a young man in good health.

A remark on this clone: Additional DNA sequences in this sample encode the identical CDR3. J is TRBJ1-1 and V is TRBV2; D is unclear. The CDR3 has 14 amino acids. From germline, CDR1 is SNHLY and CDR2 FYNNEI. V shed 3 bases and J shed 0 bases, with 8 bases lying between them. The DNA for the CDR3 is TGTGCCAGCAGTGACCCAGGCCTGAACACTGAAGCTTTCTTT. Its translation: CASSDPGLNTEAFF.

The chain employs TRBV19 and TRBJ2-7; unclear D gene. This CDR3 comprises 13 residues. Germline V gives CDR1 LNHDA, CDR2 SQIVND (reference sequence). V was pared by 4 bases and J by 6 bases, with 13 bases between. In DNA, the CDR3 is TGTGCCAGTAGTAAGGCAAGCATCACCGAGCAGTACTTC. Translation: CASSKASITEQYF.

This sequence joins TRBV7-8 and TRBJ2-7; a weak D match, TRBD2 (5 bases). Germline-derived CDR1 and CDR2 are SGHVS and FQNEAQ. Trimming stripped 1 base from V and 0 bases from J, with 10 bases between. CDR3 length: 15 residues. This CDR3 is CASSLVLGSSYEQYF. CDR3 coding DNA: TGTGCCAGCAGCTTAGTCTTAGGGAGCTCCTACGAGCAGTACTTC.

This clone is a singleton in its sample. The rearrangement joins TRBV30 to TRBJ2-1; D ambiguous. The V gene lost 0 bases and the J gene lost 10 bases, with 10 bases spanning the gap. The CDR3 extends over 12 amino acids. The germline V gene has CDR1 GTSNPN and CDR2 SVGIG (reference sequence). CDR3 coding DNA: TGTGCCTGGAGTGTACTTAAGCCGGAGCAGTTCTTC. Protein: CAWSVLKPEQFF.

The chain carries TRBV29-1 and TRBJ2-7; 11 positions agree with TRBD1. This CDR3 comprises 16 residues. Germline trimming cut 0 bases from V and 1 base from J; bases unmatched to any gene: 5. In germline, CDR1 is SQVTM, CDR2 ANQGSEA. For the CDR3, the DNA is TGCAGCGTTGAAGATTGGGACAGGGGGATTTCCTACGAGCAGTACTTC. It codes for CSVEDWDRGISYEQYF.

The CDR3 region is CASNAGGLGGQYF. The DNA of the CDR3 is TGTGCCAGCAACGCGGGCGGGTTGGGAGGCCAGTACTTC. The rearrangement uses TRBV11-2 and TRBJ2-5; D possibly corresponds to TRBD2 (6 bases). V gave up 7 bases and J gave up 10 bases, with 19 bases separating them. The CDR3 is 13 amino acids. CDR1 and CDR2 from the germline V gene are SGHAT and FQNNGV.

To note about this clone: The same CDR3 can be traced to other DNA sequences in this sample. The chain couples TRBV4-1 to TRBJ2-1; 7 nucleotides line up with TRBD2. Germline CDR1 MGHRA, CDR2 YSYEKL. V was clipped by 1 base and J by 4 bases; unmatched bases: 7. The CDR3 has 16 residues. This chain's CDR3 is CASSQGPAGAYNEQFF. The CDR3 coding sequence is TGCGCCAGCAGCCAAGGGCCGGCGGGAGCGTACAATGAGCAGTTCTTC.

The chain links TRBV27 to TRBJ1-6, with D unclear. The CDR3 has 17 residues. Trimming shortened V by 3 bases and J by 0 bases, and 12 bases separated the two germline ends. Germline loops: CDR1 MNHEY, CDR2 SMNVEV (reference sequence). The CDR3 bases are TGTGCCAGCAGTTTGGGTATCGGGAGCTCCTATAATTCACCCCTCCACTTT. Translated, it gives CASSLGIGSSYNSPLHF.

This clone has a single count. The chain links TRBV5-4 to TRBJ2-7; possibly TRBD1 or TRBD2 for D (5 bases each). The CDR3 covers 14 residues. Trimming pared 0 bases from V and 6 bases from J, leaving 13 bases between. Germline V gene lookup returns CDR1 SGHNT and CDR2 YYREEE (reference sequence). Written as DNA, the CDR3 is TGTGCCAGCAGCTTGGCTGGCAGGGCGGGCGAGCAGTACTTC. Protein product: CASSLAGRAGEQYF.

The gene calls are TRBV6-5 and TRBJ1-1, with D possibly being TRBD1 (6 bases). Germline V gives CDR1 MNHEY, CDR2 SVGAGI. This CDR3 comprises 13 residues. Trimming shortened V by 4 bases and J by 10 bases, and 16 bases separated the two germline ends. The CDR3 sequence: CASSSDGGLGAFF. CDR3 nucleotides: TGTGCCAGCAGTTCCGATGGGGGCTTAGGAGCTTTCTTT.

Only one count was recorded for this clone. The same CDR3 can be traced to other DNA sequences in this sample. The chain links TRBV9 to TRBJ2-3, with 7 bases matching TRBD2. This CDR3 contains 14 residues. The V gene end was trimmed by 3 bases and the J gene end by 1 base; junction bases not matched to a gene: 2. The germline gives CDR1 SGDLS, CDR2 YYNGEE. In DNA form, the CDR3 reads TGTGCCAGCAGCGCTGGGGGGGGCACAGATACGCAGTATTTT. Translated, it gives CASSAGGGTDTQYF.

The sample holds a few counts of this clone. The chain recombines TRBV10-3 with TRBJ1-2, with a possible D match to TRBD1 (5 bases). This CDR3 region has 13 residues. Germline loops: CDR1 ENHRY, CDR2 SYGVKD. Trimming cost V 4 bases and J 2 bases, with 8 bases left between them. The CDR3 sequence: CAISADTNYGYTF. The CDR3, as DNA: TGTGCCATCAGTGCGGACACCAACTATGGCTACACCTTC.

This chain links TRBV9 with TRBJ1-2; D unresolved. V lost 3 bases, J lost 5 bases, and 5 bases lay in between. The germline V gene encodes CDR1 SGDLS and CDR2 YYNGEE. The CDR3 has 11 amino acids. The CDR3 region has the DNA TGTGCCAGCAGCGCCGATTATGGCTACACCTTC. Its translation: CASSADYGYTF.